This T cell receptor (beta chain) stems from a study of CD8 T cells in Susac syndrome (dated by TCRdb to the late 2010s). A note on the overall study: Repertoire sequencing was used to test whether CD8+ T cell activation and differentiation in Susac syndrome was antigen driven. Clonality of the CD8+ T cell repertoire was compared between more than 9 healthy donors, approximately 14 Susac syndrome patients and under 16 multiple sclerosis patients.

Deletion took 3 bases off V and 10 bases off J, with a span of 16 bases between the germline ends. The germline V gene encodes CDR1 MNHEY and CDR2 SVGEGT. The cysteine opens and the phenylalanine closes a CDR3 of 14 amino acids. This entry keeps only the CDR3 DNA: 42 bases, framed from base 1. The investigation overall reported the following: The study acknowledged that relatively few individuals were included in the TCR sequencing and HLA analysis.

As to this clonotype: It has no known antigen specificity. No clone much larger than this one lies a single base away; base qualities are absent.

RNA was extracted with the RNeasy kit and roughly 0.5 to 1 ug was reverse transcribed using random hexamers. The immunoSEQ multiplex PCR assay, which covers 54 Vbeta and 13 Jbeta segments, was used to amplify TCR beta CDR3 regions. PCR amplification bias was corrected using a synthetic template baseline for primer optimization and computational correction. The published analysis was carried out like this. Reads were annotated to V, D and J genes per IMGT and analyzed with immunoSEQ Analyzer, keeping only productive sequences. To calculate clonality, Shannon entropy was normalized by log2 of the number of productive unique sequences and then subtracted from one. Public and private clones were assessed among the 100 most prevalent clones of each patient and control. Clones were defined as Susac-specific if absent from the healthy and MS cohorts, from 900 to 1,300 published viral clones and from other ImmuneACCESS disease sequences. The raw public data were reprocessed by TCRdb itself: fastp quality trimming at Q25, MiXCR clonotype calling, in-frame beta chains only. Here each entry gathers all rows of one CDR3 protein and keeps the most common genes and DNA. These V and J calls are TCRdb output, not the study's own analysis. This sample gives 150,000 to 190,000 distinct CDR3 sequences in total; approximately 94% of them show up just once. Around 0.21% of the sample lies in the top ten.

High-throughput TCR beta sequencing profiled peripheral blood CD8+ and CD4+ T cells from healthy donors, Susac syndrome patients and multiple sclerosis patients. The multiple sclerosis controls were treatment-naive patients who had stable or active relapsing-remitting disease and met the revised McDonald criteria. Bulk CD8+ and CD4+ T cells were purified magnetically by negative isolation, whereas CD8+ TEMRA cells were enriched by FACS. Blood was collected in EDTA tubes and processed within 24 hours, with PBMCs isolated through density gradient centrifugation. PBMCs intended for TCR sequencing were cryopreserved in liquid nitrogen and were subsequently thawed in a 37 degrees C water bath. Purity of sorted or isolated CD4+, CD8+ and CD8+ TEMRA cells was at least 90%.

Sequencing was done on a sample of CD8+ T cells from PBMCs. This TCR came from a human donor with multiple sclerosis. Here the chain combines TRBV6-2 or TRBV6-3 and TRBJ2-1, with the identity of the D gene unclear. CDR3 loop: CASSYPTNPPEQFF. DNA sequence: TGTGCCAGCAGTTATCCGACAAACCCCCCGGAGCAGTTCTTC.